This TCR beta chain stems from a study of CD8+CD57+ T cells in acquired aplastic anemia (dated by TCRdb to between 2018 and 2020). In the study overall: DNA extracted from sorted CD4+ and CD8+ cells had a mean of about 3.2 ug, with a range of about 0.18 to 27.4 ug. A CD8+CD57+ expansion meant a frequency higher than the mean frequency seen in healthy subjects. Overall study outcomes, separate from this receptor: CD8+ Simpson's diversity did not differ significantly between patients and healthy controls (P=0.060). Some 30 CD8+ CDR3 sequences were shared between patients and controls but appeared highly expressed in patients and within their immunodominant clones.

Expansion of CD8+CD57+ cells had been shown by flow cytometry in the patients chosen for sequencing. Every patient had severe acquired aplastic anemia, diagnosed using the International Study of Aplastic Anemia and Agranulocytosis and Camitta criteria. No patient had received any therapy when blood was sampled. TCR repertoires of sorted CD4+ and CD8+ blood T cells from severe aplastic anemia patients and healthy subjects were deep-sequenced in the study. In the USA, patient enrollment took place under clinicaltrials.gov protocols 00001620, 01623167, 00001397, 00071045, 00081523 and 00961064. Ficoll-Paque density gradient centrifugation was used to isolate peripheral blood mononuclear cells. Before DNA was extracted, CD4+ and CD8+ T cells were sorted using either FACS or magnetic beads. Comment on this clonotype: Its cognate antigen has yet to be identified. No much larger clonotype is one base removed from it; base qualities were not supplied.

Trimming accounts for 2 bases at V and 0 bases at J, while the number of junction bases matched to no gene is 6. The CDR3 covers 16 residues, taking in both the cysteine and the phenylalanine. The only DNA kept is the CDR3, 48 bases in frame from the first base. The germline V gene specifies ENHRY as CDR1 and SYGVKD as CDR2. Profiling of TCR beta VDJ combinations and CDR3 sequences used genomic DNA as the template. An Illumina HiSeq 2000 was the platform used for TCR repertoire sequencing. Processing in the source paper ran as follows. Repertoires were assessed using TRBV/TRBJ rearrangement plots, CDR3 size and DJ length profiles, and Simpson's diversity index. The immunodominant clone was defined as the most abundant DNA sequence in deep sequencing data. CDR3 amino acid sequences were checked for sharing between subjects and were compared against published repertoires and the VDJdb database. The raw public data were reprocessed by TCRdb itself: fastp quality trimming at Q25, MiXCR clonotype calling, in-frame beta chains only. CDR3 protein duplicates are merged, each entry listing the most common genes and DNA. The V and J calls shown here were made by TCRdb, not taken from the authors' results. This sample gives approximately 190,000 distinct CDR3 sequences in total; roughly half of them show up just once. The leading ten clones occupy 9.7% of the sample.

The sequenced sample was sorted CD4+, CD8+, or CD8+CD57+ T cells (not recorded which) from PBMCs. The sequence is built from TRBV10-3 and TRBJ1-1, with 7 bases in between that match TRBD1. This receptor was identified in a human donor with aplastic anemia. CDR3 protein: CAISETGTAVNTEAFF. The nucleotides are TGTGCCATCAGTGAGACTGGGACAGCCGTGAACACTGAAGCTTTCTTT.